This is a list of T cell receptor beta chains from one sample in a study of shared clonotypes between healthy human individuals. This table comes from immunoSEQ multiplex PCR, and its TCRdb copy is limited to in-frame clones, with some not included. There are approximately 2,200,000 clones in the sample; 93% occur only once, and around 1.7% lies in the top ten. Sequencing was carried out using naive CD8+ T cells from PBMCs. The source is a man between 18 and 35 years old in good health. Some clones in this sample may be carry-over from other donors' samples. Both conserved end residues are part of each CDR3. Each record gives: D gene, V gene, J gene, clone size, CDR3 protein, CDR3 DNA. The D gene is left open where the match is weak. Rows may omit the clone size; those that give it use once, few, many or a size class.

D gene: NA
V gene: TRBV5-1
J gene: TRBJ1-1
clone size: NA
CDR3 protein: CASSGGATEAFF
CDR3 DNA: TGCGCCAGCAGCGGAGGGGCCACTGAAGCTTTCTTT

D gene: NA
V gene: TRBV5-1
J gene: TRBJ2-7
clone size: NA
CDR3 protein: CASSSPWDQTGEQYF
CDR3 DNA: TGCGCCAGCAGCTCACCTTGGGACCAAACAGGAGAGCAGTACTTC

D gene: NA
V gene: TRBV5-8
J gene: TRBJ2-1
clone size: NA
CDR3 protein: CASSDDSPYNEQFF
CDR3 DNA: TGTGCCAGCAGCGATGACAGTCCCTACAATGAGCAGTTCTTC

D gene: NA
V gene: TRBV6-5
J gene: TRBJ2-3
clone size: NA
CDR3 protein: CASSYSDRSTDTQYF
CDR3 DNA: TGTGCCAGCAGTTACTCGGACCGAAGCACAGATACGCAGTATTTT

D gene: TRBD2
V gene: TRBV4-1
J gene: TRBJ2-1
clone size: NA
CDR3 protein: CASMGRRETLNEQFF
CDR3 DNA: TGCGCCAGCATGGGCAGGCGGGAGACCCTCAATGAGCAGTTCTTC

D gene: NA
V gene: TRBV9
J gene: TRBJ2-1
clone size: NA
CDR3 protein: CASSVWRAPYNEQFF
CDR3 DNA: TGTGCCAGCAGCGTATGGCGGGCCCCCTACAATGAGCAGTTCTTC

D gene: NA
V gene: TRBV4-1
J gene: TRBJ1-4
clone size: NA
CDR3 protein: CASSRALFEKLFF
CDR3 DNA: TGCGCCAGCAGCCGCGCTTTATTTGAAAAACTGTTTTTT

D gene: NA
V gene: TRBV6-4
J gene: TRBJ1-2
clone size: few
CDR3 protein: CASSPGALYGYTF
CDR3 DNA: TGTGCCAGCAGTCCAGGGGCCCTCTATGGCTACACCTTC

D gene: TRBD2
V gene: TRBV28
J gene: TRBJ2-3
clone size: NA
CDR3 protein: CASSPRSGGSLRVDTQYF
CDR3 DNA: TGTGCCAGCAGCCCTCGATCGGGCGGGAGTCTCCGGGTTGATACGCAGTATTTT

D gene: NA
V gene: TRBV7-9
J gene: TRBJ1-2
clone size: NA
CDR3 protein: CASSSFTEANYGYTF
CDR3 DNA: TGTGCCAGCAGCTCATTTACAGAGGCTAACTATGGCTACACCTTC

D gene: NA
V gene: TRBV19
J gene: TRBJ1-1
clone size: NA
CDR3 protein: CATLTVPPSEAFF
CDR3 DNA: TGTGCCACTTTGACGGTGCCCCCCTCTGAAGCTTTCTTT

D gene: NA
V gene: TRBV9
J gene: TRBJ2-1
clone size: NA
CDR3 protein: CASSADSRTEQFF
CDR3 DNA: TGTGCCAGCAGCGCCGACAGTCGCACTGAGCAGTTCTTC

D gene: TRBD1
V gene: TRBV10-3
J gene: TRBJ2-7
clone size: NA
CDR3 protein: CAISGQGSYEQYF
CDR3 DNA: TGTGCCATCAGTGGACAGGGCTCCTACGAGCAGTACTTC

D gene: NA
V gene: TRBV11-2
J gene: TRBJ2-3
clone size: NA
CDR3 protein: CASSPPTGTSTDTQYF
CDR3 DNA: TGTGCCAGCAGCCCCCCGACCGGGACTAGCACAGATACGCAGTATTTT

D gene: NA
V gene: TRBV19
J gene: TRBJ2-5
clone size: NA
CDR3 protein: CASSIGLAQETQYF
CDR3 DNA: TGTGCCAGTAGTATTGGGCTAGCCCAAGAGACCCAGTACTTC

D gene: NA
V gene: TRBV4-1
J gene: TRBJ1-4
clone size: NA
CDR3 protein: CASSQANRADEKLFF
CDR3 DNA: TGCGCCAGCAGCCAAGCGAACAGGGCGGATGAAAAACTGTTTTTT

D gene: TRBD1
V gene: TRBV29-1
J gene: TRBJ1-2
clone size: once
CDR3 protein: CSVVLRTGEFGYTF
CDR3 DNA: TGCAGCGTCGTGCTTAGGACAGGGGAATTTGGCTACACCTTC

D gene: TRBD2
V gene: TRBV12-5
J gene: TRBJ2-2
clone size: NA
CDR3 protein: CASGLLAGGNTGELFF
CDR3 DNA: TGTGCTAGTGGTTTGCTAGCGGGAGGGAACACCGGGGAGCTGTTTTTT

D gene: TRBD1
V gene: TRBV4-1
J gene: TRBJ2-2
clone size: NA
CDR3 protein: CASSPTTGDTGELFF
CDR3 DNA: TGCGCCAGCAGCCCGACGACAGGGGACACCGGGGAGCTGTTTTTT

D gene: TRBD1
V gene: TRBV11-2
J gene: TRBJ1-5
clone size: NA
CDR3 protein: CASSLRGGQGDNQPQHF
CDR3 DNA: TGTGCCAGCAGCTTAAGGGGGGGACAGGGAGACAATCAGCCCCAGCATTTT

D gene: TRBD1
V gene: TRBV5-5
J gene: TRBJ2-1
clone size: NA
CDR3 protein: CASSPGQGAWNEQFF
CDR3 DNA: TGTGCCAGCAGCCCCGGACAGGGGGCTTGGAATGAGCAGTTCTTC

D gene: NA
V gene: TRBV6-6
J gene: TRBJ2-7
clone size: NA
CDR3 protein: CASSYSPGSYEQYF
CDR3 DNA: TGTGCCAGCAGTTACAGCCCTGGGTCCTACGAGCAGTACTTC

D gene: NA
V gene: TRBV12-5
J gene: TRBJ1-4
clone size: NA
CDR3 protein: CASANRARGLASNEKLFF
CDR3 DNA: TGTGCTAGTGCCAATAGGGCCAGGGGTTTGGCCTCGAATGAAAAACTGTTTTTT

D gene: TRBD1
V gene: TRBV9
J gene: TRBJ1-1
clone size: NA
CDR3 protein: CASSTGGSTEAFF
CDR3 DNA: TGTGCCAGCAGCACAGGGGGTAGCACTGAAGCTTTCTTT

D gene: NA
V gene: TRBV27
J gene: TRBJ2-1
clone size: NA
CDR3 protein: CASSSRERWSSYNEQFF
CDR3 DNA: TGTGCCAGCAGTTCCCGTGAGCGCTGGAGCTCCTACAATGAGCAGTTCTTC

D gene: NA
V gene: TRBV5-6
J gene: TRBJ1-5
clone size: NA
CDR3 protein: CASSFQGSNQPQHF
CDR3 DNA: TGTGCCAGCAGCTTTCAAGGTAGCAATCAGCCCCAGCATTTT

D gene: TRBD1
V gene: TRBV5-1
J gene: TRBJ1-4
clone size: NA
CDR3 protein: CASSLGDRLNEKLFF
CDR3 DNA: TGCGCCAGCAGCTTGGGGGACAGACTGAATGAAAAACTGTTTTTT

D gene: TRBD2
V gene: TRBV28
J gene: TRBJ2-5
clone size: NA
CDR3 protein: CASSTSGRQETQYF
CDR3 DNA: TGTGCCAGCAGTACTAGCGGGCGCCAAGAGACCCAGTACTTC

D gene: TRBD2
V gene: TRBV7-8
J gene: TRBJ2-7
clone size: NA
CDR3 protein: CASSLEGTSGYEQYF
CDR3 DNA: TGTGCCAGCAGCTTAGAGGGGACTAGCGGCTACGAGCAGTACTTC

D gene: TRBD1
V gene: TRBV9
J gene: TRBJ1-1
clone size: once
CDR3 protein: CASSEGGGTEAFF
CDR3 DNA: TGTGCCAGCAGCGAAGGGGGCGGCACTGAAGCTTTCTTT

D gene: NA
V gene: TRBV7-9
J gene: TRBJ1-3
clone size: NA
CDR3 protein: CAAAVMSSGNTIYF
CDR3 DNA: TGTGCCGCTGCCGTAATGTCCTCTGGAAACACCATATATTTT

D gene: TRBD1
V gene: TRBV4-2
J gene: TRBJ1-1
clone size: NA
CDR3 protein: CASSLTRYYGTGGANTEAFF
CDR3 DNA: TGTGCCAGCAGCCTGACTCGATATTACGGGACAGGGGGCGCTAACACTGAAGCTTTCTTT

D gene: TRBD1
V gene: TRBV4-1
J gene: TRBJ1-2
clone size: NA
CDR3 protein: CASSQVGQGLGYGYTF
CDR3 DNA: TGCGCCAGCAGCCAAGTGGGACAGGGGCTGGGCTATGGCTACACCTTC

D gene: TRBD2
V gene: TRBV27
J gene: TRBJ2-1
clone size: NA
CDR3 protein: CASSLVHVGGPYAEQFF
CDR3 DNA: TGTGCCAGCAGTTTAGTACATGTGGGAGGGCCTTATGCTGAGCAGTTCTTC

D gene: TRBD2
V gene: TRBV7-6
J gene: TRBJ2-1
clone size: NA
CDR3 protein: CASSPGLAGGNEQFF
CDR3 DNA: TGTGCCAGCAGCCCGGGACTAGCGGGGGGGAATGAGCAGTTCTTC

D gene: NA
V gene: TRBV5-8
J gene: TRBJ2-2
clone size: NA
CDR3 protein: CASSLYRVNTGELFF
CDR3 DNA: TGTGCCAGCAGCTTGTACAGGGTAAACACCGGGGAGCTGTTTTTT

D gene: TRBD2
V gene: TRBV7-3
J gene: TRBJ2-3
clone size: NA
CDR3 protein: CASSLTGTSGGVDTQYF
CDR3 DNA: TGTGCCAGCAGCTTAACGGGGACTAGCGGTGGGGTGGATACGCAGTATTTT

D gene: NA
V gene: TRBV11-2
J gene: TRBJ2-5
clone size: NA
CDR3 protein: CASGERVWETQYF
CDR3 DNA: TGTGCCAGCGGGGAGAGGGTCTGGGAGACCCAGTACTTC

D gene: NA
V gene: TRBV6-1
J gene: TRBJ2-1
clone size: NA
CDR3 protein: CASSEFADRSTYNEQFF
CDR3 DNA: TGTGCCAGCAGTGAATTCGCAGACAGGTCCACCTACAATGAGCAGTTCTTC

D gene: NA
V gene: TRBV28
J gene: TRBJ2-7
clone size: once
CDR3 protein: CASSFSPSYEQYF
CDR3 DNA: TGTGCCAGCAGTTTTTCCCCTAGCTACGAGCAGTACTTC

D gene: TRBD2
V gene: TRBV4-1
J gene: TRBJ2-7
clone size: NA
CDR3 protein: CASSHRSGSYEQYF
CDR3 DNA: TGCGCCAGCAGCCATAGGAGCGGGAGTTACGAGCAGTACTTC

D gene: TRBD1
V gene: TRBV9
J gene: TRBJ1-1
clone size: NA
CDR3 protein: CASSSQGRDTEAFF
CDR3 DNA: TGTGCCAGCAGCTCACAGGGGAGAGACACTGAAGCTTTCTTT

D gene: TRBD1
V gene: TRBV29-1
J gene: TRBJ1-2
clone size: NA
CDR3 protein: CSAPSDREYGYTF
CDR3 DNA: TGCAGCGCCCCCAGCGACAGGGAGTATGGCTACACCTTC

D gene: NA
V gene: TRBV29-1
J gene: TRBJ1-4
clone size: NA
CDR3 protein: CSVIQGFNEKLFF
CDR3 DNA: TGCAGCGTGATACAGGGTTTTAATGAAAAACTGTTTTTT

D gene: NA
V gene: TRBV28
J gene: TRBJ2-3
clone size: NA
CDR3 protein: CASSSIDSIPTDTQYF
CDR3 DNA: TGTGCCAGCAGTTCTATCGACAGTATTCCCACAGATACGCAGTATTTT

D gene: TRBD1
V gene: TRBV27
J gene: TRBJ1-2
clone size: NA
CDR3 protein: CASSQWLRGPYGYTF
CDR3 DNA: TGTGCCAGCAGTCAGTGGCTCAGGGGGCCCTATGGCTACACCTTC

D gene: NA
V gene: TRBV30
J gene: TRBJ1-2
clone size: NA
CDR3 protein: CAGGAGRVQDYGYTF
CDR3 DNA: TGTGCCGGAGGGGCAGGGAGGGTGCAGGACTATGGCTACACCTTC

D gene: NA
V gene: TRBV19
J gene: TRBJ2-3
clone size: once
CDR3 protein: CAISTDTDTQYF
CDR3 DNA: TGTGCCATTAGTACGGACACAGATACGCAGTATTTT

D gene: TRBD1
V gene: TRBV27
J gene: TRBJ1-1
clone size: NA
CDR3 protein: CASSSTGSEAFF
CDR3 DNA: TGTGCCAGCAGTTCGACAGGGAGTGAAGCTTTCTTT

D gene: NA
V gene: TRBV2
J gene: TRBJ1-4
clone size: NA
CDR3 protein: CASSDVRLGSGEKLFF
CDR3 DNA: TGTGCCAGCAGTGACGTTCGGCTAGGGTCAGGGGAAAAACTGTTTTTT

D gene: TRBD2
V gene: TRBV5-5
J gene: TRBJ2-7
clone size: once
CDR3 protein: CASSPVAGDSYEQYF
CDR3 DNA: TGTGCCAGCAGCCCGGTAGCGGGAGACTCCTACGAGCAGTACTTC

D gene: NA
V gene: TRBV2
J gene: TRBJ2-3
clone size: NA
CDR3 protein: CASTRDTDTQYF
CDR3 DNA: TGTGCCAGCACCCGGGACACAGATACGCAGTATTTT

D gene: NA
V gene: TRBV9
J gene: TRBJ1-2
clone size: NA
CDR3 protein: CASSDNLHGVSSSYGYTF
CDR3 DNA: TGTGCCAGCAGCGATAACCTGCACGGGGTTAGTAGCAGCTATGGCTACACCTTC

D gene: NA
V gene: TRBV19
J gene: TRBJ2-1
clone size: NA
CDR3 protein: CASSIDRSSYNEQFF
CDR3 DNA: TGTGCCAGTAGTATTGACCGAAGCTCCTACAATGAGCAGTTCTTC

D gene: NA
V gene: TRBV19
J gene: TRBJ1-5
clone size: once
CDR3 protein: CASSKPGGMSQPQHF
CDR3 DNA: TGTGCCAGTAGTAAGCCGGGCGGGATGAGTCAGCCCCAGCATTTT

D gene: TRBD2
V gene: TRBV11-2
J gene: TRBJ2-1
clone size: NA
CDR3 protein: CASSSRLAGFGEQFF
CDR3 DNA: TGTGCCAGCAGCTCGAGACTAGCGGGATTCGGTGAGCAGTTCTTC

D gene: TRBD2
V gene: TRBV28
J gene: TRBJ2-7
clone size: NA
CDR3 protein: CASEGTSAYEQYF
CDR3 DNA: TGTGCCAGCGAGGGGACTAGCGCCTACGAGCAGTACTTC

D gene: NA
V gene: TRBV7-9
J gene: TRBJ2-3
clone size: NA
CDR3 protein: CASSFPSDTQYF
CDR3 DNA: TGTGCCAGCAGCTTCCCTTCCGATACGCAGTATTTT

D gene: TRBD2
V gene: TRBV27
J gene: TRBJ2-5
clone size: NA
CDR3 protein: CASSLTSGRFETQYF
CDR3 DNA: TGTGCCAGCAGTTTAACTAGCGGGAGATTCGAGACCCAGTACTTC

D gene: NA
V gene: TRBV15
J gene: TRBJ2-1
clone size: NA
CDR3 protein: CATQRVGISEQFF
CDR3 DNA: TGTGCCACCCAACGCGTCGGGATATCTGAGCAGTTCTTC